This T cell receptor (beta chain) was profiled in a study of blood T cell repertoires in COVID-19. About the research overall: The cDNA or gDNA used as material had been derived from T cells, B-cell-depleted T cells, or PBMCs.

Assay: immunoSEQ multiplex PCR; the TCRdb copy retains only in-frame clones and omits some. The sample holds about 270,000 clones, approximately 85% seen once. With 4 bases removed from V and 2 bases from J, the gap between germline ends came to 8 bases. The germline V gene has CDR1 MGHDK and CDR2 SYGVNS. The CDR3 sequence is 13 residues long. Living in 20 to 30 US areas, the participants were between about 18 and 100 years of age. This clone was detected a few times. The sample was PBMCs or T cells enriched from blood (not recorded which). The genes are TRBV25-1 and TRBJ1-2; D not resolved. This TCR came from a woman aged 45-60 years with acute COVID-19. CDR3 DNA: TGTGCCAGCAGTGTTAGCGGAAACTATGGCTACACCTTC. Translated, it gives CASSVSGNYGYTF.